This T cell receptor beta chain came from a study of T cells in Graves' hyperthyroidism and ophthalmopathy (dated by TCRdb to between 2018 and 2020). Regarding the research as a whole: Peripheral blood samples were taken at the time of initial diagnosis, prior to any treatment. TCR V-J signatures able to tell the groups apart were searched for in a discovery cohort of 90 to 100 patients, of whom about 40 had Graves' ophthalmopathy and around 56 had stable Graves' hyperthyroidism. An independent validation cohort of 18 to 20 hyperthyroidism patients and about 15 patients who later progressed to ophthalmopathy tested prospective prediction of ophthalmopathy. The roughly 94 discovery patients were randomly split 7:3 into training and test sets. Thyroid tissue and blood T-cell repertoires from six or seven Graves' hyperthyroidism patients were also compared in the study. After blood sampling, hyperthyroidism patients were treated with methimazole at a starting dose of 30 mg daily, and ophthalmopathy patients were treated with high-dose intravenous methylprednisolone. The paper describes TCR Vbeta CDR3 sequencing of 135 peripheral blood samples, made up of under 50 ophthalmopathy patients, 70 to 75 hyperthyroidism patients and about 17 progressor patients. Overall study results and their limits: Ophthalmopathy was separated from stable hyperthyroidism by a 13 V-J signature model, with about 88% sensitivity and about 81% specificity obtained in cross-validation and 80%/75% obtained in testing. Most expanded thyroid clonotypes (frequency above 0.001) were also found in blood, which suggests that blood repertoires may mirror thyroid immune responses. In validation, the model predicted progression to ophthalmopathy with over 65% sensitivity and roughly 75% specificity, a median of about six months before onset. No statistical method was used to set the sample size in advance, and investigators knew the group allocation.

Moderately to severely active disease, a Clinical Activity Score of at least 3, a NOSPECS grade of at least 4, and a duration under 3 months were present in ophthalmopathy patients. Any patient with an uncontrolled infection, another autoimmune disease, pregnancy or lactation was excluded. Diagnoses were based on clinical symptoms, serum thyroxine and TRAb, thyroid ultrasound and orbital computed tomography. Ficoll-Paque density gradient centrifugation was used to isolate PBMCs from approximately 10 ml of fresh peripheral blood. Total RNA was extracted with Trizol reagent, and quality was checked on an Agilent 2100 Bioanalyzer. The TCR beta CDR3 regions were amplified from the RNA transcripts. A first-round RT-PCR of the TCR CDR3 used the HTBI primer set with the Qiagen OneStep RT-PCR kit. Libraries were constructed in a second round of multiplex PCR, after which size selection and purification were carried out. Paired-end sequencing of the libraries was performed with 100 bp reads on an Illumina HiSeq2000. Regarding the original processing steps: Raw data were processed with SOAPnuke, discarding reads with adapters, uncalled bases, mean Phred below 15, or no exact constant-primer or identifier match. COPE v1.2.5 was used to merge high-quality paired reads, and clonotypes were defined as unique nucleotide sequences. MiTCR v1.1 was used to align clonotypes to the IMGT TRBV, TRBD and TRBJ reference segments. Analysis was restricted to V-J combinations with a frequency above 0.0001, which covered about 99% of repertoires. A TCS score was defined as the ratio between F50 (clonal expansion) and ExV (chaos), using BLOSUM62-based TCRdist between CDR3 peptides within each V-J. Welch's t-statistics and random forest reduced around 510 V-J features to 10 to 15, which were used in a naive Bayes classifier (R e1071). TCRdb ran its own pipeline on the public reads, namely fastp trimming at Q25 and MiXCR clone calling, and kept in-frame beta chains. Under each unique CDR3 protein, matching rows form one entry showing the most common genes and DNA. The V and J calls shown here were made by TCRdb, not taken from the authors' results. Counted in this sample were nearly 600,000 distinct CDR3 sequences; 13% to 15% of them appeared once. The biggest ten clones account for roughly 7% of the sample.

Spanning cysteine to phenylalanine, the CDR3 consists of 14 amino acids. Only CDR3 DNA remains: 42 bases, in frame from the first base. Reading the germline V gene gives CDR1 KGHSH and CDR2 LQKENI. Trimming at the junction amounts to 0 bases on V and 6 bases on J, and the germline ends lie 12 bases apart. This clonotype was observed a few times. Its cognate antigen has yet to be identified. Within one base of it there is no much larger clone, and no base qualities were kept. The TCR was taken from a woman between 18 and 30 years old with Graves' ophthalmopathy. What was sequenced was blood. Recombination linked TRBV18 to TRBJ2-7; TRBD2 is a possible D gene, resting on 5 matching bases. The bases read TGTGCCAGCTCACCACCGGAGGCGCTAGGCGAGCAGTACTTC. It encodes CASSPPEALGEQYF.